Following are 31 T cell receptor beta chains from one sample sequenced in a study of OX40 agonist ivuxolimab in advanced cancers. TCRdb's table, derived via immunoSEQ multiplex PCR, lists solely in-frame clones and lacks some. Of around 50,000 clones detected, about nine tenths appear once; the ten largest clones hold less than 8%. Sequenced here: CD4+ or CD8+ T cells sorted from blood, sampled in a trial of the OX40 agonist ivuxolimab. These receptors all come from an adult with an advanced solid tumor such as melanoma, head and neck, liver or kidney cancer.

The count of this clone is one. This rearrangement joins TRBV6-5 to TRBJ2-3; no definite D call. V lost 6 bases to trimming and J lost 1 base, with 14 bases between them. CDR1 and CDR2 (germline): MNHEY, SVGAGI. The CDR3 runs to 15 residues. The CDR3 sequence: CASSLNGVGTDTQYF. As DNA, the CDR3 is TGTGCCAGCAGCCTCAATGGAGTGGGCACAGATACGCAGTATTTT.

The chain joins TRBV7-9 to TRBJ1-1, with a weak D call TRBD1 (6 bases). Deletions cut 5 bases from V and 0 bases from J, with 19 bases between. Germline CDR1 SEHNR, CDR2 FQNEAQ (reference sequence). This CDR3 contains 17 residues. CDR3 in DNA: TGTGCCAGCAGCCCTGGACGGGGGCGCCTCGTGAACACTGAAGCTTTCTTT. Amino acids: CASSPGRGRLVNTEAFF.

The chain is built from TRBV7-2 and TRBJ1-2; unclear D gene. CDR1 is SGHTA, CDR2 FQGNSA, per germline. This CDR3 contains 12 residues. Trimming removed 3 bases from V and 5 bases from J, with 7 bases in between. The CDR3 reads CASSFLRYGYTF. The DNA of the CDR3 is TGTGCCAGCAGCTTCCTCCGTTATGGCTACACCTTC. The whole variable domain, filled in from reference TRBV7-2 and TRBJ1-2, reads GAGVSQSPSNKVTEKGKDVELRCDPISGHTALYWYRQSLGQGLEFLIYFQGNSAPDKSGLPSDRFSAERTGGSVSTLTIQRTQQEDSAVYLCASSFLRYGYTFGSGTRLTVV.

This chain joins TRBV9 and TRBJ2-1; D uncertain. V lost 4 bases to trimming and J lost 0 bases, with 8 bases between them. Germline V gene sequence: CDR1 SGDLS, CDR2 YYNGEE. The CDR3 runs 14 residues. The CDR3 loop reads CASSRSDSYNEQFF. DNA of the CDR3: TGTGCCAGCAGCCGTTCGGACTCCTACAATGAGCAGTTCTTC.

The rearrangement uses TRBV19 and TRBJ1-5; D not certain. This CDR3 is built from 13 residues. V lost 4 bases and J 7 bases, leaving 11 bases between the germline ends. The V gene's germline CDR1 is LNHDA and CDR2 SQIVND (reference sequence). The CDR3, as DNA: TGTGCCAGTAGTACCCAGCTTCAACAGCCCCAGCATTTT. It is translated as CASSTQLQQPQHF.

The V call is TRBV6-6, the J call TRBJ2-7, with D perhaps matching TRBD2 (6 bases). V lost 2 bases, J lost 2 bases, and 16 bases lay in between. CDR3 length: 16 amino acids. CDR1 and CDR2 from the germline V gene are MNHNY and SVGAGI (reference sequence). The CDR3 protein is CASSYRPGESTYEQYF. CDR3 in DNA: TGTGCCAGCAGTTACCGCCCGGGAGAGTCGACCTACGAGCAGTACTTC.

The V and J genes are TRBV7-2 and TRBJ2-4; 7 bases are shared with TRBD1. The CDR3 runs to 14 residues. The V gene's germline CDR1 is SGHTA and CDR2 FQGNSA. Germline trimming cut 5 bases from V and 5 bases from J; bases unmatched to any gene: 6. The CDR3 DNA reads as TGTGCCAGCAGCGGATGGGACAGTCAAAACATTCAGTACTTC. Its translation: CASSGWDSQNIQYF.

The chain combines TRBV27 with TRBJ1-2; TRBD1 is a possible D gene (6 bases). Looked up from germline, CDR1 is MNHEY and CDR2 is SMNVEV (reference sequence). The V gene lost 6 bases and the J gene lost 8 bases, with 13 bases spanning the gap. The CDR3 spans 12 residues. In DNA, the CDR3 is TGTGCCAGCAGACAGGGATTCGAGGGCTACACCTTC. Translated, it gives CASRQGFEGYTF.

V usage is TRBV11-2 and J usage is TRBJ2-5; no firm D call. V was cut by 5 bases and J by 2 bases, with 9 bases left in between. CDR3 size: 13 residues. Per the germline V gene, CDR1 is SGHAT and CDR2 is FQNNGV. The CDR3 is CASSQGIQETQYF. CDR3 DNA: TGTGCCAGCAGCCAAGGAATACAAGAGACCCAGTACTTC.

This clone has only one observation. This CDR3 reads CASSGRDREDNEQFF. The CDR3 DNA is TGTGCCAGCAGCGGCCGGGACAGGGAGGACAATGAGCAGTTCTTC. This chain connects TRBV28 to TRBJ2-1; 9 nucleotides match TRBD1. Germline V gives CDR1 MDHEN, CDR2 SYDVKM. Trimming at V came to 6 bases and at J to 5 bases, leaving 8 bases not matched to a gene. This CDR3 has 15 amino acids.

This sequence joins TRBV28 and TRBJ1-4; 8 nucleotides agree with TRBD1. V lost 8 bases to trimming and J lost 7 bases; unmatched junction nucleotides: 3. Germline CDR1 is MDHEN and CDR2 is SYDVKM. The CDR3 has 12 amino acids. The CDR3 coding sequence is TGTGCCAGCCGAGACAGGGGTGAAAAACTGTTTTTT. This gives the protein CASRDRGEKLFF.

The chain links TRBV5-4 to TRBJ2-3; D ambiguous. Germline CDR1 reads SGHNT; CDR2 reads YYREEE (reference sequence). This CDR3 comprises 14 residues. V was cut by 0 bases and J by 2 bases, with 7 bases left in between. CDR3 sequence: CASSLGSATDTQYF. The CDR3 DNA reads TGTGCCAGCAGCTTGGGGTCTGCCACAGATACGCAGTATTTT.

This clone occurred once. The V and J genes are TRBV27 and TRBJ2-1; the match to TRBD1 covers 8 bases. This CDR3 spans 16 amino acids. V lost 7 bases, J lost 3 bases, and 11 bases stayed unmatched. Germline CDR1 and CDR2: MNHEY and SMNVEV (reference sequence). CDR3 in DNA: TGTGCCAGCACCCAGAGGACAGGGCCGTTCTACAATGAGCAGTTCTTC. Protein product: CASTQRTGPFYNEQFF.

On this clone itself: The sample contains more than one DNA sequence encoding this CDR3. This chain joins TRBV11-2 and TRBJ2-7, with 7 bases that match TRBD2. The CDR3 sequence is 15 residues long. The junction had 9 bases not matched to a gene; V was cut back by 4 bases and J by 3 bases. From germline, CDR1 is SGHAT and CDR2 FQNNGV. The CDR3 region has the DNA TGTGCCAGCAGCTATCTGACGGGAGGTAGCTACGAGCAGTACTTC. Protein sequence: CASSYLTGGSYEQYF.

The CDR3 DNA sequence: TGTGCCACCAGCAGGCAAACCGCCAATCAGCCCCAGCATTTT. It is translated as CATSRQTANQPQHF. This chain joins TRBV15 and TRBJ1-5; D unresolved. V was pared by 3 bases and J by 3 bases, with 9 bases between. This CDR3 spans 14 amino acids. Germline loops: CDR1 LNHNV, CDR2 YYDKDF (reference sequence).

This clone was found once. The chain couples TRBV11-3 to TRBJ1-1; 8 bases line up with TRBD1. This CDR3 is built from 14 residues. Trimming took 5 bases from V and 3 from J; bases not matched to a gene: 5. Germline V gives CDR1 SGHNT, CDR2 YENEEA. The CDR3 region is CASSVTGGYTEAFF. CDR3 nucleotides: TGTGCCAGCAGCGTTACAGGGGGTTACACTGAAGCTTTCTTT. Variable domain in full (rest from reference TRBV11-3 and TRBJ1-1): EAGVVQSPRYKIIEKKQPVAFWCNPISGHNTLYWYLQNLGQGPELLIRYENEEAVDDSQLPKDRFSAERLKGVDSTLKIQPAELGDSAVYLCASSVTGGYTEAFFGQGTRLTVV.

This chain connects TRBV5-1 to TRBJ1-1; TRBD1 agrees at 9 bases. This CDR3 has 16 amino acids. CDR1 is SGHRS and CDR2 is YFSETQ in the germline V gene. The trim removed 4 bases at V and 1 base at J, leaving 8 bases unmatched. DNA for the CDR3: TGCGCCAGCAGCACAGCCGGGACAGGGAGGAACACTGAAGCTTTCTTT. It encodes CASSTAGTGRNTEAFF.

The J gene is TRBJ2-7, the V gene TRBV7-3; D is possibly TRBD1 (5 bases). Per the germline V gene, CDR1 is SGHTA and CDR2 is FQGTGA. Trimming removed 3 bases from V and 6 bases from J, with 12 bases in between. The CDR3 is 13 amino acids. This CDR3 reads CASSLDQGFEQYF. The CDR3 DNA is TGTGCCAGCAGCTTGGATCAGGGTTTCGAGCAGTACTTC.

This sequence joins TRBV27 and TRBJ1-5; TRBD1 matches at 10 bases. V gave up 3 bases and J gave up 5 bases; unmatched junction bases: 10. CDR3 length: 17 amino acids. Germline V lookup: CDR1 MNHEY, CDR2 SMNVEV (reference sequence). This CDR3 reads CASSLLPGQGPHQPQHF. DNA of the CDR3: TGTGCCAGCAGTTTGCTTCCGGGACAGGGGCCCCATCAGCCCCAGCATTTT.

J is TRBJ2-1 and V is TRBV7-3, with TRBD2 matching over 8 bases. V lost 4 bases and J lost 7; bases outside the gene matches: 9. Germline values: CDR1 SGHTA, CDR2 FQGTGA. The CDR3 contains 15 residues. The CDR3 here is CASSYGGSGRNEQFF. Here the CDR3 DNA reads TGTGCCAGCAGCTACGGGGGGAGCGGGAGAAATGAGCAGTTCTTC.

The J gene is TRBJ2-5, the V gene TRBV5-1, with TRBD2 matching 9 bases. The CDR3 length is 18 residues. With 0 bases clipped from V and 4 bases from J, the junction kept 13 bases outside the gene matches. The germline V gene has CDR1 SGHRS and CDR2 YFSETQ. In nucleotides, the CDR3 is TGCGCCAGCAGCTTGGAAGGTGCGGGATCGGGACTAGCAGAGACCCAGTACTTC. As protein: CASSLEGAGSGLAETQYF.

The chain carries TRBV11-2 and TRBJ2-2, with D tentatively TRBD2 (6 bases). Per the germline V gene, CDR1 is SGHAT and CDR2 is FQNNGV. This CDR3 is 16 amino acids long. Trimming left V 5 bases short and J 3 bases short, with 16 bases between. The CDR3 here is CASSPYLTGDTGELFF. CDR3 in DNA: TGTGCCAGCAGCCCCTATTTGACGGGAGACACCGGGGAGCTGTTTTTT. The entire variable domain, with the rest obtained from reference TRBV11-2 and TRBJ2-2, is as follows: EAGVAQSPRYKIIEKRQSVAFWCNPISGHATLYWYQQILGQGPKLLIQFQNNGVVDDSQLPKDRFSAERLKGVDSTLKIQPAKLEDSAVYLCASSPYLTGDTGELFFGEGSRLTVL.

The J gene is TRBJ2-1, the V gene TRBV9; 8 positions agree with TRBD2. Germline-derived CDR1 and CDR2 are SGDLS and YYNGEE. V gave up 3 bases and J gave up 4 bases; unmatched junction bases: 3. This CDR3 is 14 amino acids long. CDR3 sequence (DNA): TGTGCCAGCAGCGCGGGAGGGGGGTACAATGAGCAGTTCTTC. Protein sequence: CASSAGGGYNEQFF.

The rearrangement links TRBV15 to TRBJ2-1; D is possibly TRBD1 (5 bases). The CDR3 consists of 12 residues. With 4 bases removed from V and 8 bases from J, the gap between germline ends came to 9 bases. The V gene's germline CDR1 is LNHNV and CDR2 YYDKDF (reference sequence). The CDR3: CATSIRGDEQFF. The DNA for the CDR3 is TGTGCCACCAGCATAAGGGGTGATGAGCAGTTCTTC.

This clone showed up just once. The J gene is TRBJ1-2, the V gene TRBV18; possible D gene TRBD1, 5 bases. Germline V gene data show CDR1 as KGHSH and CDR2 as LQKENI. The CDR3 is made up of 15 amino acids. V was cut by 5 bases and J by 0 bases, with 13 bases left in between. The CDR3 DNA sequence: TGTGCCAGCTCAGTCCGGGACGGACCTAACTATGGCTACACCTTC. Protein sequence: CASSVRDGPNYGYTF.

The chain is built from TRBV5-4 and TRBJ2-5; 12 nucleotides align to TRBD2. This CDR3 has 16 residues. In germline, CDR1 is SGHNT, CDR2 YYREEE (reference sequence). V shed 4 bases, J shed 5 bases, and the junction held 9 bases outside the gene matches. CDR3 coding DNA: TGTGCCAGCAGCCCGACTAGCGGGGGACGGGGGGAGACCCAGTACTTC. Translated: CASSPTSGGRGETQYF.

The sample holds one count of this clone. The chain uses TRBV5-4 and TRBJ2-7; the match to TRBD1 covers 9 bases. The CDR3 is 15 amino acids. The V gene end was trimmed by 2 bases and the J gene end by 2 bases; junction bases not matched to a gene: 5. Germline-derived CDR1 and CDR2 are SGHNT and YYREEE (reference sequence). The CDR3 DNA reads TGTGCCAGCAGCTTCCCCCGGACAGGGGCCTACGAGCAGTACTTC. It encodes CASSFPRTGAYEQYF.

V gene TRBV19 combines with J gene TRBJ1-5, with D maybe TRBD1 (5 bases). Per the germline V gene, CDR1 is LNHDA and CDR2 is SQIVND (reference sequence). This CDR3 has 12 residues. V was shortened by 7 bases and J by 5 bases, with 9 bases between the two germline ends. CDR3 loop: CASTDSDQPQHF. CDR3 coding DNA: TGTGCCAGTACCGACAGCGATCAGCCCCAGCATTTT.

J is TRBJ2-5 and V is TRBV27; D not certain. Per germline, CDR1 MNHEY and CDR2 SMNVEV (reference sequence). The CDR3 consists of 13 residues. Trimming removed 7 bases at V and 0 bases at J, with 9 bases between. This CDR3 reads CASKGLYQETQYF. CDR3 nucleotide sequence: TGTGCCAGCAAAGGCCTGTACCAAGAGACCCAGTACTTC.

The CDR3 coding sequence is TGTGCCAGTAACCGACGAAGCATGAACACTGAAGCTTTCTTT. Encoded protein: CASNRRSMNTEAFF. The chain combines TRBV19 with TRBJ1-1; D not resolved. This CDR3 has 14 residues. Trimming cost V 7 bases and J 0 bases, with 12 bases left between them. Germline lookup yields CDR1 LNHDA and CDR2 SQIVND (reference sequence). The whole variable domain, filled in from reference TRBV19 and TRBJ1-1, reads DGGITQSPKYLFRKEGQNVTLSCEQNLNHDAMYWYRQDPGQGLRLIYYSQIVNDFQKGDIAEGYSVSREKKESFPLTVTSAQKNPTAFYLCASNRRSMNTEAFFGQGTRLTVV.

The CDR3 protein is CASSFNQGVGNQPQHF. CDR3 DNA: TGTGCCAGCAGCTTTAATCAGGGGGTCGGCAATCAGCCCCAGCATTTT. This rearrangement joins TRBV13 to TRBJ1-5; 7 bases are a match to TRBD1. The CDR3 is 16 residues long. Germline CDR1 and CDR2: PRHDT and FYEKMQ (reference sequence). V shed 3 bases, J shed 2 bases, and the junction held 7 bases outside the gene matches.